The source of this T cell receptor (beta chain) is a study of OX40 agonist ivuxolimab in advanced cancers. Study-wide findings and caveats: With doses of 0.1 to 3.0 mg/kg, CD4+ and CD8+ blood T cells had undergone clonal expansion by week 6. Compared with others, partial responders at 0.1-3.0 mg/kg displayed clonal expansion among the lowest. The work left the antigen specificity of expanded peripheral T cells undetermined.

Samples were taken at baseline and on day 1 of cycles 4 and 7. Of note for this clone: Its target is unknown.

Trimming at V came to 2 bases and at J to 4 bases, leaving 3 bases not matched to a gene. The CDR3 consists of 14 residues. The germline gives CDR1 MGHRA, CDR2 YSYEKL. The protocol was immunoSEQ multiplex PCR, while the TCRdb copy is restricted to in-frame clones and leaves out a portion. Altogether roughly 70,000 clones are present, 80% to 90% being singletons, with the ten largest covering under 4.5%. The material was CD4+ or CD8+ T cells sorted from blood, obtained in a trial of the OX40 agonist ivuxolimab. The receptor's source is an adult with an advanced solid tumor such as melanoma, head and neck, liver or kidney cancer. This chain uses TRBV4-1 with TRBJ2-5; 8 bases fit TRBD1. This CDR3 is CASSQQGARETQYF. The CDR3 DNA follows: TGCGCCAGCAGCCAACAGGGGGCGAGAGAGACCCAGTACTTC.